The rows below give T cell receptor beta chains drawn from one sample of a study of blood T cells in healthy people across ages. One entry per CDR3 protein, called by TCRdb with MiXCR from the 5' RACE reads. The sample carries approximately 670,000 distinct CDR3 sequences, 35% to 50% recorded once. Sequenced material: blood. These receptors came from a man older than 75 in good health. Both conserved end residues are part of each CDR3. A D gene is named only where the DNA matches it firmly. The size of a clone is reported for some rows only, either as once, few or many, or as a class for expanded clones.

>TRBJ2-7|-|TRBD2|TRBV6-2/TRBV6-3
TGTGCCAGCAAACTAGCGGGAGGGCGCGAGCAGTACTTC
CASKLAGGREQYF
>TRBJ2-1|few|TRBD2|TRBV20-1
TGCAGTGCCCGATCACTAGCGGGAGTGAGGAATGAGCAGTTCTTC
CSARSLAGVRNEQFF
>TRBJ2-5|few|-|TRBV14
TGTGCCAGCAGCCAAGATGTGGTAGTATCGACCCAGTACTTC
CASSQDVVVSTQYF
>TRBJ2-1|few|-|TRBV12-3/TRBV12-4
TGTGCCAGCACCTCCAAAAAGCGTGTGCACAATGAGCAGTTCTTC
CASTSKKRVHNEQFF
>TRBJ1-2|few|-|TRBV7-2
TGTGCCAGCAGCCCGACGGCAGGAAACTATGGCTACACCTTC
CASSPTAGNYGYTF
>TRBJ2-3|-|TRBD2|TRBV5-1
TGCGCCAGCAGCTTGTTGGGCATAGCGGGACTCTCGACAGATACGCAGTATTTT
CASSLLGIAGLSTDTQYF
>TRBJ2-5|-|TRBD2|TRBV7-2
TGTGCCAGCAGCTTTAGCGGGGCGCACTCCCAAGAGACCCAGTACTTC
CASSFSGAHSQETQYF
>TRBJ1-5|-|-|TRBV12-5
TGTGCTAGTGGTTTGGTAACGGGGTCAGGGAATCAGCCCCAGCATTTT
CASGLVTGSGNQPQHF
>TRBJ1-5|-|TRBD1|TRBV7-6
TGTGCCAGCAGCTTAGCTCCCACAGGGGGCAATAGCAATCAGCCCCAGCATTTT
CASSLAPTGGNSNQPQHF
>TRBJ2-3|-|-|TRBV20-1
TGCAGCGGTCATCAAGATTCTAGCACAGATATGCAGTATTTT
CSGHQDSSTDMQYF
>TRBJ2-7|few|TRBD1|TRBV11-1
TGTGCCAGCAGCTCCCCGACAGGGAACTACGAGCAGTACTTC
CASSSPTGNYEQYF
>TRBJ2-3|-|-|TRBV20-1
TGCAGTGCTCCATCAAGCCCTGTAGCTAGCACAGATACGCAGTATTTT
CSAPSSPVASTDTQYF
>TRBJ1-1|-|TRBD1|TRBV7-2
TGTGCCAGCAGCTTAGTGGGACAGGGGGGAAACACTGAAGCTTTCTTT
CASSLVGQGGNTEAFF
>TRBJ2-1|-|TRBD2|TRBV5-1
TGCGCCAGCAGCATAAGCGGGAGTTCCTACAATGAGCAGTTCTTC
CASSISGSSYNEQFF
>TRBJ2-4|few|-|TRBV9
TGTGCCAGCAGCCCTGCGGACCTGTCAATGGTTCAGTACTTC
CASSPADLSMVQYF
>TRBJ1-2|-|-|TRBV3-1
TGTGCCAGCCGCCAAGATCCCAGTTCCTATGGCTACACCTTC
CASRQDPSSYGYTF
>TRBJ2-1|few|-|TRBV4-1
TGCGCCAGCAGCCAAGTTGCGGGGCTCAATGAGCAGTTCTTC
CASSQVAGLNEQFF
>TRBJ1-2|-|-|TRBV6-5
TGTGCCAGCAGTTACGGACAGCTCTATGGCTACACCTTC
CASSYGQLYGYTF
>TRBJ2-1|-|TRBD2|TRBV7-2
TGTGCCAGCGGCCAAGCACAGCGGGGCACCTCCGATGAGCAGTTCTTC
CASGQAQRGTSDEQFF
>TRBJ2-3|many|TRBD1|TRBV6-2/TRBV6-3
TGTGCCAGCAGCCTGGGACAGCCACGCACAGATACGCAGTATTTT
CASSLGQPRTDTQYF
>TRBJ2-7|few|-|TRBV10-3
TGTGCCATCAGTGAGTCGACTCTGGTAGGTTCGGGCGAGCAGTACTTC
CAISESTLVGSGEQYF
>TRBJ2-3|-|TRBD1|TRBV6-1
TGTGCCAGCAGGGAGCCGGGACAGGGGGCAGATACGCAGTATTTT
CASREPGQGADTQYF
>TRBJ1-5|-|-|TRBV28
TGTGCCAGCACCCCCCAGGGGAGGAGGATTCAGCCCCAGCATTTT
CASTPQGRRIQPQHF